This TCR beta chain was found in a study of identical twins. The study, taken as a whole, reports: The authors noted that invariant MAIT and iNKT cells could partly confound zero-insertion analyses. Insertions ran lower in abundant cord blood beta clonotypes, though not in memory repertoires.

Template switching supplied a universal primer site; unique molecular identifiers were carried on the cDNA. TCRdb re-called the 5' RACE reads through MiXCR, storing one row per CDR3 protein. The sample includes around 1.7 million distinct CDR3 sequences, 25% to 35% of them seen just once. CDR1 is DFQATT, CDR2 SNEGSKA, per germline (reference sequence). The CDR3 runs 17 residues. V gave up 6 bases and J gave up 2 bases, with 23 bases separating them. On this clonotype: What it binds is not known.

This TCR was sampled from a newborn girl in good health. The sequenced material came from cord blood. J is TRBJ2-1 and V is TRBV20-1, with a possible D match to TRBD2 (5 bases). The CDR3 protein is CSAQPYSGTLTYNEQFF. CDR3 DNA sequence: TGCAGTGCCCAGCCCTACAGCGGCACCCTAACCTACAATGAGCAGTTCTTC.